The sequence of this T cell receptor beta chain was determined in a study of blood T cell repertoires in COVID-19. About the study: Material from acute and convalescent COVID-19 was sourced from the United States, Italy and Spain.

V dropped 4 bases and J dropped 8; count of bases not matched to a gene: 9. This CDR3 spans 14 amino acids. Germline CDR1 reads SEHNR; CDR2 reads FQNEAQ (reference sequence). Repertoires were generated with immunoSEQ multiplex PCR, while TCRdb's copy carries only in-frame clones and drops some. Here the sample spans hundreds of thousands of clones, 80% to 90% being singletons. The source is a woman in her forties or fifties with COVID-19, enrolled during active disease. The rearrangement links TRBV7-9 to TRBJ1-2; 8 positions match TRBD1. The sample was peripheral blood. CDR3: CASSWGQGAIGYTF. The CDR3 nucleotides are TGTGCCAGCAGCTGGGGGCAGGGGGCGATAGGCTACACCTTC.